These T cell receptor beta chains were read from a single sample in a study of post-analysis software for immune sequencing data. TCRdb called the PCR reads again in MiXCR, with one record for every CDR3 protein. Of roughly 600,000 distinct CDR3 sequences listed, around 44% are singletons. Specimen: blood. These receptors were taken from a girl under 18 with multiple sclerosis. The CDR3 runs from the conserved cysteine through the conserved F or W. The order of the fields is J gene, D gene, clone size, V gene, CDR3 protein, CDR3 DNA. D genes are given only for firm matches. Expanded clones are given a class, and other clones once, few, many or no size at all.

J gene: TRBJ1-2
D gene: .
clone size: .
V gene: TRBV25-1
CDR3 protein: CASSEYGGYGYTF
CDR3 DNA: TGTGCCAGCAGTGAATATGGCGGCTATGGCTACACCTTC

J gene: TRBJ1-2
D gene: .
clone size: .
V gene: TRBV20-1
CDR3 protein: CSARGGVANYGYTF
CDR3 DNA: TGCAGTGCTAGAGGCGGGGTAGCTAACTATGGCTACACCTTC

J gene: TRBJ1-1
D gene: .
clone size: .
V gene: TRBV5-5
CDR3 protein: CASSLGMSNTEAFF
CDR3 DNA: TGTGCCAGCAGCTTGGGAATGAGCAACACTGAAGCTTTCTTT

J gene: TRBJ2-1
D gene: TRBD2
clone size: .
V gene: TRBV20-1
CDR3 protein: CSAFVPGGPDEQFF
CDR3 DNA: TGCAGTGCTTTCGTGCCGGGAGGGCCTGATGAGCAGTTCTTC

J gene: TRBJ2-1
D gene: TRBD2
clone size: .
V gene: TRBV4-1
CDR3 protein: CASSQVLAGSYNEQFF
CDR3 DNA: TGCGCCAGCAGCCAAGTGTTAGCGGGGTCCTACAATGAGCAGTTCTTC

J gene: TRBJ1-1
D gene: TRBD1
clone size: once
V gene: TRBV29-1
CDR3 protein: CSGDRVGTEAFF
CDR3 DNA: TGCAGCGGGGACAGGGTCGGGACTGAAGCTTTCTTT

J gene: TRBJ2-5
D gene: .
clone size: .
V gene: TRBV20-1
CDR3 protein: CSARRLLYQETQYF
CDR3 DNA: TGCAGTGCTAGAAGGCTTCTGTACCAAGAGACCCAGTACTTC

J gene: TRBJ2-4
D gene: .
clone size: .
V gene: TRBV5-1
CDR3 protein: CANSSSGASIQYF
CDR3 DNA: TGCGCCAACAGCTCCTCCGGGGCCAGCATTCAGTACTTC

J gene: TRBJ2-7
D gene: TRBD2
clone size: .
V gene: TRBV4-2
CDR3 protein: CASSKSGSTYEQYF
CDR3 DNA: TGTGCCAGCAGCAAAAGCGGGAGTACCTACGAGCAGTACTTC

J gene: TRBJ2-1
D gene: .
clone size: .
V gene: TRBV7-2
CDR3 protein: CASSLASPLNEQFF
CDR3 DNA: TGTGCCAGCAGCTTGGCTAGTCCCCTCAATGAGCAGTTCTTC

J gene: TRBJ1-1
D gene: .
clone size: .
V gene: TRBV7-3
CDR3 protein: CASSLMFRSDTEAFF
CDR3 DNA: TGTGCCAGCAGCCTTATGTTTCGGAGCGACACTGAAGCTTTCTTT

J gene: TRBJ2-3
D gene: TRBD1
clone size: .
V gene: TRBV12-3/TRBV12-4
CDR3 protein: CASRSGTGSTDTQYF
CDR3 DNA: TGTGCCAGCAGGTCCGGGACAGGGAGTACAGATACGCAGTATTTT

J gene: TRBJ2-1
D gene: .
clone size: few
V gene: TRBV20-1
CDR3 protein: CSAGELAVSSYNEQFF
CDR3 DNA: TGCAGTGCTGGAGAGTTAGCGGTGAGCTCCTACAATGAGCAGTTCTTC

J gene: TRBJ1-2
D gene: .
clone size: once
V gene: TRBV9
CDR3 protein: CASSVQGSDYGYTF
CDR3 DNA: TGTGCCAGCAGCGTTCAGGGAAGCGACTATGGCTACACCTTC

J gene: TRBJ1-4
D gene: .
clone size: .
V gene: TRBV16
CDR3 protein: CASSQLRGTNEKLFF
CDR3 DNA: TGTGCCAGCAGCCAACTCAGGGGAACTAATGAAAAACTGTTTTTT

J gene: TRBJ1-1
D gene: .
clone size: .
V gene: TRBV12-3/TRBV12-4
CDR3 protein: CASSLSRVGGTEAFF
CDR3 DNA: TGTGCCAGCAGTTTAAGCAGGGTCGGAGGCACTGAAGCTTTCTTT

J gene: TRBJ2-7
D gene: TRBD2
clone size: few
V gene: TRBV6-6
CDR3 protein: CASSYPGLAIYEQYF
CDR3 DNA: TGTGCCAGCAGTTACCCGGGACTAGCCATCTACGAGCAGTACTTC

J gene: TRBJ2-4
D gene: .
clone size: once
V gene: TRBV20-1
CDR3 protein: CSARGNYWNIQYF
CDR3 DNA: TGCAGTGCTAGGGGGAACTATTGGAACATTCAGTACTTC

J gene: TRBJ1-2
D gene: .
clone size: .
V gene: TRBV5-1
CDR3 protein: CASSLAGALYGYTF
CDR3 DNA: TGCGCCAGCAGCTTGGCAGGGGCCCTCTATGGCTACACCTTC

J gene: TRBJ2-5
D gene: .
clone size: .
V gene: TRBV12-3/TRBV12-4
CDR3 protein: CASSLGQRFQETQYF
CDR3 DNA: TGTGCCAGCAGTTTAGGGCAGCGGTTCCAAGAGACCCAGTACTTC

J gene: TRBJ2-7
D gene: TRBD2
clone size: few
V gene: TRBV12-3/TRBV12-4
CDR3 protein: CASSHIAGGTHEQYF
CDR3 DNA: TGTGCCAGCAGTCACATAGCGGGAGGGACCCACGAGCAGTACTTC

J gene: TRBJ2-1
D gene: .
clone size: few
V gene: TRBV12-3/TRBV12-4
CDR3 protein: CASSRGPREFF
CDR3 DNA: TGTGCCAGCAGTCGGGGACCTCGAGAGTTCTTC

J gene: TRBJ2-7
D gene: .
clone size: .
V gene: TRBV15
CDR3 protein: CATSRDRNEQYF
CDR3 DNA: TGTGCCACCAGCAGAGATAGGAACGAGCAGTACTTC

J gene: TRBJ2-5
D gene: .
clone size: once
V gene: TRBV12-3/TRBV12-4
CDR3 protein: CASSRPPLSETQYF
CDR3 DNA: TGTGCCAGCAGCCGCCCCCCGCTATCTGAGACCCAGTACTTC

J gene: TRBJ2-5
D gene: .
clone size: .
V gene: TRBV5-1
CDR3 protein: CASSLAGGLRQETQYF
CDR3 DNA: TGCGCCAGCAGCTTGGCCGGGGGACTTCGACAAGAGACCCAGTACTTC

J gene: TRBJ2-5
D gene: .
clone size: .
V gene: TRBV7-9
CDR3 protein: CASGGLSQETQYF
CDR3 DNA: TGTGCCAGCGGCGGACTAAGCCAAGAGACCCAGTACTTC

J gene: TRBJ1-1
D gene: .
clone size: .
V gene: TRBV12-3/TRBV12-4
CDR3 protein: CASSFVGEGTEAFF
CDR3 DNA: TGTGCCAGCAGTTTTGTGGGGGAGGGCACTGAAGCTTTCTTT

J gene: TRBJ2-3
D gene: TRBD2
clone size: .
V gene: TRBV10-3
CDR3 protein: CAISESPSGSGDTQYF
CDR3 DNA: TGTGCCATCAGTGAGTCCCCTAGCGGGAGCGGAGATACGCAGTATTTT

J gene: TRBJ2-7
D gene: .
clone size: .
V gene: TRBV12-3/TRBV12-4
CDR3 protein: CASSIQETEQYF
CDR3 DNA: TGTGCCAGCAGTATCCAGGAAACCGAGCAGTACTTC

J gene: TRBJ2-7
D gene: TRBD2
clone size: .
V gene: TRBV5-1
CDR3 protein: CASSQGLAEAEQYF
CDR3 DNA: TGCGCCAGCAGCCAGGGACTAGCGGAGGCCGAGCAGTACTTC

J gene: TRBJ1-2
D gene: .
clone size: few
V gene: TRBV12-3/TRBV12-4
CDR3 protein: CASSLSSGVYGYTF
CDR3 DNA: TGTGCCAGCAGTTTATCGTCGGGGGTCTATGGCTACACCTTC

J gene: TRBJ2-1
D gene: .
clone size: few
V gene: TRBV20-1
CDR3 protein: CSASMSSYNEQFF
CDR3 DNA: TGCAGTGCAAGTATGAGCTCCTACAATGAGCAGTTCTTC